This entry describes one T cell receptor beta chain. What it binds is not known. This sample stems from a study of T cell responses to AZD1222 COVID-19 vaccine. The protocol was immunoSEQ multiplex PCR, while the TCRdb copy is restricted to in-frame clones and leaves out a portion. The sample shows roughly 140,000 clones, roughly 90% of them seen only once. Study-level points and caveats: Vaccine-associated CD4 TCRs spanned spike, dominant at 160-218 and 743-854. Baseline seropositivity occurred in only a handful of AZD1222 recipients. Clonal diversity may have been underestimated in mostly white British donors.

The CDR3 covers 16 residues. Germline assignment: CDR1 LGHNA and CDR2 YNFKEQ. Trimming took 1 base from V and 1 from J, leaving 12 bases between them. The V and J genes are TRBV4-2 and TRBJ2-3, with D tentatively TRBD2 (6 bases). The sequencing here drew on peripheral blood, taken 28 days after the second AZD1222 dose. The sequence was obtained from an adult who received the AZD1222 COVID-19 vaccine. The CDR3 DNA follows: TGTGCCAGCAGCCAAGTTTCCGGGGGAGGCACAGATACGCAGTATTTT. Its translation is CASSQVSGGGTDTQYF.